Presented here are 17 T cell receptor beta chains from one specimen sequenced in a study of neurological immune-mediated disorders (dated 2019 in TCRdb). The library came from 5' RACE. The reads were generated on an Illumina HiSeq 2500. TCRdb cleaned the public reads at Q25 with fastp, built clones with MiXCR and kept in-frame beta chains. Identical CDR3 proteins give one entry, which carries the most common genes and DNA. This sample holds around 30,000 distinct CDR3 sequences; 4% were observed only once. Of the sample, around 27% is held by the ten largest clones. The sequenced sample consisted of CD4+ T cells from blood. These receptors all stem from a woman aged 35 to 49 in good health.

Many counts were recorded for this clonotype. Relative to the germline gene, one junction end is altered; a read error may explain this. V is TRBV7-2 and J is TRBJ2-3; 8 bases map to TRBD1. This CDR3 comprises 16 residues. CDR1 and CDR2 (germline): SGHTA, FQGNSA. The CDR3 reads CANSLVGTGSTDTQYF. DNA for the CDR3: TGTGCCAACAGCCTAGTGGGGACAGGAAGCACAGATACGCAGTATTTT.

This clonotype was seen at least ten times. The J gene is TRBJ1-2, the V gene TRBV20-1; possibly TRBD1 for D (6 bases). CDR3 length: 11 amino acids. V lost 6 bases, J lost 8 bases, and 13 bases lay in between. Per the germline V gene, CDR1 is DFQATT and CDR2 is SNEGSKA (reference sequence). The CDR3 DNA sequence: TGCAGTGCCGTCGGACAGCTCGGCTACACCTTC. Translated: CSAVGQLGYTF.

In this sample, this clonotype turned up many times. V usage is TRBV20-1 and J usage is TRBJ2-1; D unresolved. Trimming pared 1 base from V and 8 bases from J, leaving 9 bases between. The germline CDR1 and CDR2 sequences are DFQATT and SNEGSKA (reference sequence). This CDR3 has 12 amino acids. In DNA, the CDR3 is TGCAGTGCTAGAGTGGGGATCGATGAGCAGTTCTTC. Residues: CSARVGIDEQFF.

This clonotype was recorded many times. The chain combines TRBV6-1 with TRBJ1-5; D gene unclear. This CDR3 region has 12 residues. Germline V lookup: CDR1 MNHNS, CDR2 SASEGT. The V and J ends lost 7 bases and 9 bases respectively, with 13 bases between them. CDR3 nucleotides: TGTGCCAGCACCACTTATCTTGCGCCCCAGCATTTT. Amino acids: CASTTYLAPQHF.

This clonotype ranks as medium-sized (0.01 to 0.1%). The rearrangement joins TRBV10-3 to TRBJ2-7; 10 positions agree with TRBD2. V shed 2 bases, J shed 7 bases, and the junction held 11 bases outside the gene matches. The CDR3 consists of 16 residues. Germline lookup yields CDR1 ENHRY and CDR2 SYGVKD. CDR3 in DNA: TGTGCCATCAGTGAGAACAGAAGCGGGAGGGCCGAGGAGCAGTACTTC. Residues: CAISENRSGRAEEQYF.

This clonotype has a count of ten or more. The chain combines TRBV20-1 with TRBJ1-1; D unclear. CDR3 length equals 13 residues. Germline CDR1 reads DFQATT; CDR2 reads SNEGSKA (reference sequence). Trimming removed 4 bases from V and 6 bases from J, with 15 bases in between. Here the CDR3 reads CSATEGVVAEAFF. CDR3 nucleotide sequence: TGCAGTGCTACGGAAGGTGTAGTCGCTGAAGCTTTCTTT.

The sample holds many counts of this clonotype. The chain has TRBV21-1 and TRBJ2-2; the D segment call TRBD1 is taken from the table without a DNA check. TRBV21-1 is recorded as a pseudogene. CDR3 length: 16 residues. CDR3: CASSGPGTGCTGELFF. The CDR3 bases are TGTGCCAGCAGCGGCCCCGGGACAGGTTGCACCGGGGAGCTGTTTTTT.

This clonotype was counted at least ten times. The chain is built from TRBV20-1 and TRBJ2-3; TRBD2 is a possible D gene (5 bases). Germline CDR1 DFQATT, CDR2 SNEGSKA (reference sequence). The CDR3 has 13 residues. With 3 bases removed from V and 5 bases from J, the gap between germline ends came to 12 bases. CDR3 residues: CSARPDWGDTQYF. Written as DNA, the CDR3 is TGCAGTGCTAGGCCGGACTGGGGAGATACGCAGTATTTT.

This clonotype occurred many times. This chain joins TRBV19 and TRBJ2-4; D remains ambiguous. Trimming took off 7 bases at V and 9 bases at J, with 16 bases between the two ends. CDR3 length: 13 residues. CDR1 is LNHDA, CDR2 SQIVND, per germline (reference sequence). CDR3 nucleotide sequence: TGTGCCAGTATGGGTCTAAGGGCCGGCATTCAGTACTTC. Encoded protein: CASMGLRAGIQYF.

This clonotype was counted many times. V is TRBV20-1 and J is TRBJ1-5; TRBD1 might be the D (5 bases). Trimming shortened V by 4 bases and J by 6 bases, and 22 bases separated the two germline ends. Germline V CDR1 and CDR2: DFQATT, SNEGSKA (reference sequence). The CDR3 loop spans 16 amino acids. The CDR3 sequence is CSAIPTALGGGQPQHF. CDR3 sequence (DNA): TGCAGTGCTATCCCTACCGCCCTCGGGGGGGGTCAGCCCCAGCATTTT.

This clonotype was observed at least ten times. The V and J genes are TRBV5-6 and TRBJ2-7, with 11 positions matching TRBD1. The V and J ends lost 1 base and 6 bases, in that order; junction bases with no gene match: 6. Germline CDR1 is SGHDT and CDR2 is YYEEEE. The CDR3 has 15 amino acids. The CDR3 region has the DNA TGTGCCAGCAGCTTGCTTGGACAGGGGGCAAGCGAGCAGTACTTC. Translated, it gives CASSLLGQGASEQYF.

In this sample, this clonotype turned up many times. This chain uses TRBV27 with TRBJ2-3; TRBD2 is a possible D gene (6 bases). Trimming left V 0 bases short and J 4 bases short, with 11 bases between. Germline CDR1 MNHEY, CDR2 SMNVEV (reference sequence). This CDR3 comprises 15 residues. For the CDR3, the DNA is TGTGCCAGCAGTTTATCCCTACCGGGGGCAGATACGCAGTATTTT. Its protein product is CASSLSLPGADTQYF.

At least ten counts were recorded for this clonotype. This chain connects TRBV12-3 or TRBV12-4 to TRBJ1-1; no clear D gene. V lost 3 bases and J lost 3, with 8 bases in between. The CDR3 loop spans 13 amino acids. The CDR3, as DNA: TGTGCCAGCAGTTTCAGCCCGGACACTGAAGCTTTCTTT. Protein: CASSFSPDTEAFF.

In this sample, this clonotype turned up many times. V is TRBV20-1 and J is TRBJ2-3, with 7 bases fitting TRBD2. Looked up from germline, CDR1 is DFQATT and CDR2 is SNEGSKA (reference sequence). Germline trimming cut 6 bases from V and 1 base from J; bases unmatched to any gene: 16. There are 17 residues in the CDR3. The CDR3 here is CSAPGPAGEPGTDTQYF. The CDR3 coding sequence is TGCAGTGCCCCCGGACCCGCGGGAGAACCGGGCACAGATACGCAGTATTTT.

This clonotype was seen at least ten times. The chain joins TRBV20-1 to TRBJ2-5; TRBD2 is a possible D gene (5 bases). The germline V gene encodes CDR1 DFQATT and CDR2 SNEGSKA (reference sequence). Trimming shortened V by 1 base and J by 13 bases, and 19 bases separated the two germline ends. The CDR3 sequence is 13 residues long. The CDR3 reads CSARGASLGASYF. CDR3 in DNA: TGCAGTGCTAGAGGTGCTAGCCTGGGCGCTTCGTACTTC.

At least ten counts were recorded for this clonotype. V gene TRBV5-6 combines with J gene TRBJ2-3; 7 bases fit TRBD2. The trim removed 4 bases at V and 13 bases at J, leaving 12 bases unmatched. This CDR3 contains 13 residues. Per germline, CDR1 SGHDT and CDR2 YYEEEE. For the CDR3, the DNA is TGTGCCAGCAGCATCGCGGGGGTGGGAGTAAAGTATTTT. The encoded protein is CASSIAGVGVKYF.

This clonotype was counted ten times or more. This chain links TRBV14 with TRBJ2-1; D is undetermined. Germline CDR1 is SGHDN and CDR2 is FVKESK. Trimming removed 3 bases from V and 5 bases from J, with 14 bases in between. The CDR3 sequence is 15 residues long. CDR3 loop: CASSHYRNWDNEQFF. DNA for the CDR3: TGTGCCAGCAGCCATTATAGAAATTGGGACAATGAGCAGTTCTTC.